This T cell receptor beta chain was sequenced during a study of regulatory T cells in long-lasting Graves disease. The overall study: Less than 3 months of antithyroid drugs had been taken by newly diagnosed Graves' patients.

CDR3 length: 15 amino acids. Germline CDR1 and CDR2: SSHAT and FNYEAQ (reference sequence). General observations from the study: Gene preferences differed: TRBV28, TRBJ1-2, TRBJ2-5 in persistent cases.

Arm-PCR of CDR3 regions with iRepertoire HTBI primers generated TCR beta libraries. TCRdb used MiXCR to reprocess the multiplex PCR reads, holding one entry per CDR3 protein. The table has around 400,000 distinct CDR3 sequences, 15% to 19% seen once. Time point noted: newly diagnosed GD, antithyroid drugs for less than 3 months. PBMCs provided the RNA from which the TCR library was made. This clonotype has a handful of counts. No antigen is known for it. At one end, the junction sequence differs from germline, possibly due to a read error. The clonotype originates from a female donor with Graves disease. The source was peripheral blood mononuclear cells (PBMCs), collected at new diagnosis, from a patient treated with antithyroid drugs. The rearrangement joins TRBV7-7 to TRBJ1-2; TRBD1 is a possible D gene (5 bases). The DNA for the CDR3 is TGTGCTAGCAGCCGCTTGGACACTGGAGACTATGGCTACACCTTC. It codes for CASSRLDTGDYGYTF.